The 22 T cell receptor beta chains given below trace back to one sample, sequenced in a study of shared clonotypes between healthy human individuals. Clones were sequenced by immunoSEQ multiplex PCR, and TCRdb holds only the in-frame ones, with some missing. This table holds millions of clones, around 90% found once. The sample comprised naive CD4+ T cells sorted from blood. The subset here: CD45RA+ positively selected. Receptor source: a man younger than 30 in good health.

In its sample, this clone was seen once. The chain joins TRBV29-1 to TRBJ1-1; D unclear. There are 12 residues in the CDR3. The germline CDR1 and CDR2 sequences are SQVTM and ANQGSEA. Trimming took 1 base from V and 1 from J, leaving 4 bases between them. The CDR3 nucleotides read TGCAGCGTTGAAGTTTGGAACACTGAAGCTTTCTTT. This translates into CSVEVWNTEAFF.

The V and J genes are TRBV10-3 and TRBJ2-1; a weak D match, TRBD2 (5 bases). The CDR3 consists of 13 residues. V was pared by 8 bases and J by 0 bases, with 8 bases between. Per germline, CDR1 ENHRY and CDR2 SYGVKD. CDR3 nucleotides: TGTGCCATCCAAGGAGGCTCCTACAATGAGCAGTTCTTC. Its protein product is CAIQGGSYNEQFF.

The gene calls are TRBV18 and TRBJ1-1; a possible D gene is TRBD1 (6 bases). V was pared by 2 bases and J by 0 bases, with 10 bases between. The CDR3 is 15 residues long. CDR1 and CDR2 (germline): KGHSH, LQKENI. The CDR3 region is CASSPIQGLNTEAFF. The DNA of the CDR3 is TGTGCCAGCTCACCAATTCAGGGGCTGAACACTGAAGCTTTCTTT.

CDR3 nucleotides: TGTGCCAGCAGTGAAGCTAGGCTAGCCTTTTACGAGCAGTACTTC. Protein sequence: CASSEARLAFYEQYF. The chain employs TRBV6-1 and TRBJ2-7, with D possibly TRBD2 on 5 matching bases. The CDR3 runs 15 residues. Looked up from germline, CDR1 is MNHNS and CDR2 is SASEGT. V was pared by 0 bases and J by 4 bases, with 13 bases between.

The chain uses TRBV10-3 and TRBJ2-7, with TRBD2 matching over 9 bases. The germline V gene has CDR1 ENHRY and CDR2 SYGVKD. V gave up 3 bases and J gave up 0 bases; unmatched junction bases: 6. The CDR3 has 16 residues. In DNA, the CDR3 is TGTGCCATCAGTGATTTCGCTAGCGGGAACTCCTACGAGCAGTACTTC. As protein: CAISDFASGNSYEQYF.

This rearrangement joins TRBV5-1 to TRBJ2-5, with 9 nucleotides matching TRBD1. The length of the CDR3 is 14 residues. V trimming: 7 bases; J trimming: 3 bases; junction bases outside the gene matches: 7. The germline V gene has CDR1 SGHRS and CDR2 YFSETQ. CDR3 amino acids: CASRPGQGEETQYF. The CDR3 DNA sequence: TGCGCCAGCCGGCCGGGACAGGGAGAAGAGACCCAGTACTTC.

The J gene is TRBJ1-1, the V gene TRBV19, with a possible D match to TRBD1 (6 bases). V lost 7 bases and J lost 6, with 15 bases in between. The CDR3 covers 13 residues. Germline V gives CDR1 LNHDA, CDR2 SQIVND (reference sequence). The CDR3 loop is CASNGRGNSEAFF. DNA for the CDR3: TGTGCCAGTAATGGCAGGGGTAATTCTGAAGCTTTCTTT.

V gene TRBV2 combines with J gene TRBJ2-4; D remains ambiguous. The V end lost 2 bases, the J end lost 7 bases, and 9 bases lay between the germline ends. Germline CDR1 reads SNHLY; CDR2 reads FYNNEI. CDR3 size: 13 residues. The CDR3 protein is CASSESVLNIQYF. The CDR3 bases are TGTGCCAGCAGTGAATCGGTTCTGAACATTCAGTACTTC.

The chain has TRBV25-1 and TRBJ1-2; the D gene is possibly TRBD1 (5 bases). The CDR3 extends over 14 amino acids. Trimming took off 1 base at V and 4 bases at J, with 10 bases between the two ends. Germline CDR1 MGHDK, CDR2 SYGVNS. CDR3 region: CASSELPGGYGYTF. For the CDR3, the DNA is TGTGCCAGCAGTGAATTACCGGGGGGCTATGGCTACACCTTC.

This clone has just one count. The chain links TRBV5-1 to TRBJ2-6; 9 bases are shared with TRBD1. The CDR3 is made up of 16 amino acids. V dropped 7 bases and J dropped 4; count of bases not matched to a gene: 9. From germline, CDR1 is SGHRS and CDR2 YFSETQ. CDR3 region: CASSEQGASGANVLTF. As DNA, the CDR3 is TGCGCCAGCTCCGAACAGGGGGCATCAGGGGCCAACGTCCTGACTTTC.

The chain combines TRBV7-9 with TRBJ1-6, with D perhaps TRBD1 (5 bases). The germline CDR1 and CDR2 sequences are SEHNR and FQNEAQ (reference sequence). With 5 bases removed from V and 14 bases from J, the gap between germline ends came to 19 bases. The CDR3 consists of 14 residues. The CDR3 nucleotides are TGTGCCAGCAGCCGCGGGACCGGGGGTGGGACCCTCCACTTT. This encodes CASSRGTGGGTLHF.

V and J are TRBV4-2 and TRBJ1-1; 7 nucleotides match TRBD1. The V and J ends lost 2 bases and 7 bases, in that order; junction bases with no gene match: 4. The CDR3 totals 13 residues. Per germline, CDR1 LGHNA and CDR2 YNFKEQ. CDR3 DNA sequence: TGTGCCAGCAGCCAAACAGGGGCAGGTGAAGCTTTCTTT. Its protein is CASSQTGAGEAFF.

CDR3 sequence reads: CAISEHAGPQHF. In DNA form, the CDR3 reads TGTGCCATCAGTGAACACGCCGGGCCCCAGCATTTT. The chain is built from TRBV10-3 and TRBJ1-5; D is unclear. V was clipped by 3 bases and J by 9 bases, with 9 bases between them. The germline CDR1 and CDR2 sequences are ENHRY and SYGVKD. CDR3 length equals 12 residues.

This chain uses TRBV6-1 with TRBJ1-1; possibly TRBD1 for D (5 bases). This CDR3 comprises 15 residues. V lost 6 bases to trimming and J lost 1 base, with 15 bases between them. Germline V lookup: CDR1 MNHNS, CDR2 SASEGT. The CDR3 DNA sequence: TGTGCCAGCAGCTATATCCCGGGACGGAACACTGAAGCTTTCTTT. As protein: CASSYIPGRNTEAFF.

This sequence joins TRBV4-1 and TRBJ1-4; the D gene is possibly TRBD1 (5 bases). CDR1 is MGHRA, CDR2 YSYEKL, per germline. Trimming stripped 1 base from V and 4 bases from J, with 10 bases between. The CDR3 is 15 residues long. CDR3 DNA: TGCGCCAGCAGCCAAGGGAACAGGATTAATGAAAAACTGTTTTTT. This sequence encodes CASSQGNRINEKLFF.

V and J are TRBV5-8 and TRBJ1-2; possibly TRBD1 for D (5 bases). This CDR3 is 12 amino acids long. Between the trimmed V and J ends, which lost 2 bases and 4 bases, there was a span of 6 bases. Germline loops: CDR1 SGHTS, CDR2 YDEGEE. CDR3 bases: TGTGCCAGCAGCTTAGACAGCTATGGCTACACCTTC. Its protein product is CASSLDSYGYTF.

This clone turned up a few times. V gene TRBV7-9 combines with J gene TRBJ2-7; D is possibly TRBD1 (5 bases). The V gene lost 2 bases and the J gene lost 5 bases, with 13 bases spanning the gap. Germline values: CDR1 SEHNR, CDR2 FQNEAQ (reference sequence). This CDR3 has 14 amino acids. The CDR3: CASSLTKGVDEQYF. The DNA of the CDR3 is TGTGCCAGCAGCTTAACGAAAGGGGTGGACGAGCAGTACTTC.

This clone occurred once. The chain couples TRBV9 to TRBJ2-5; 12 positions agree with TRBD1. The ends lost 4 bases at V and 5 bases at J; junction bases unmatched: 9. The CDR3 loop spans 16 amino acids. Germline loops: CDR1 SGDLS, CDR2 YYNGEE. CDR3 amino acids: CASSITGTGGLETQYF. In DNA form, the CDR3 reads TGTGCCAGCAGCATAACCGGGACAGGGGGCTTGGAGACCCAGTACTTC.

A remark on this clone: The identical CDR3 is also encoded by other nucleotide sequences in the sample. The rearrangement joins TRBV11-1 to TRBJ2-7, with a tentative D call TRBD2 (6 bases). Germline loops: CDR1 SGHAT, CDR2 FQDESV (reference sequence). This CDR3 region has 13 residues. The V and J ends lost 5 bases and 4 bases respectively, with 12 bases between them. In DNA form, the CDR3 reads TGTGCCAGCAGCCTGGAGGAGGGTTACGAGCAGTACTTC. Translating gives CASSLEEGYEQYF.

This clone was detected a few times. The chain carries TRBV10-3 and TRBJ1-1, with D maybe TRBD1 (5 bases). Germline V gene lookup returns CDR1 ENHRY and CDR2 SYGVKD. This CDR3 has 13 amino acids. The ends were cut back, 7 bases at V and 3 bases at J, with 12 bases in the middle. The CDR3 is CAITWDGYTEAFF. The CDR3, as DNA: TGTGCCATCACTTGGGACGGATACACTGAAGCTTTCTTT.

J is TRBJ2-1 and V is TRBV19; 12 bases line up with TRBD2. The CDR3 is 15 residues long. V dropped 8 bases and J dropped 6; count of bases not matched to a gene: 8. CDR1 LNHDA and CDR2 SQIVND come from the germline V gene (reference sequence). The CDR3, as DNA: TGTGCCAGTTTTGCTAGCGGGAGGGCCGGCAATGAGCAGTTCTTC. Translation: CASFASGRAGNEQFF.

V usage is TRBV19 and J usage is TRBJ1-2, with TRBD1 matching 7 bases. The CDR3 consists of 16 residues. Per the germline V gene, CDR1 is LNHDA and CDR2 is SQIVND (reference sequence). The junction had 13 bases not matched to a gene; V was cut back by 5 bases and J by 4 bases. As DNA, the CDR3 is TGTGCCAGTAGTCATCTACTAAAGACAGGGCCCTATGGCTACACCTTC. It translates to CASSHLLKTGPYGYTF.